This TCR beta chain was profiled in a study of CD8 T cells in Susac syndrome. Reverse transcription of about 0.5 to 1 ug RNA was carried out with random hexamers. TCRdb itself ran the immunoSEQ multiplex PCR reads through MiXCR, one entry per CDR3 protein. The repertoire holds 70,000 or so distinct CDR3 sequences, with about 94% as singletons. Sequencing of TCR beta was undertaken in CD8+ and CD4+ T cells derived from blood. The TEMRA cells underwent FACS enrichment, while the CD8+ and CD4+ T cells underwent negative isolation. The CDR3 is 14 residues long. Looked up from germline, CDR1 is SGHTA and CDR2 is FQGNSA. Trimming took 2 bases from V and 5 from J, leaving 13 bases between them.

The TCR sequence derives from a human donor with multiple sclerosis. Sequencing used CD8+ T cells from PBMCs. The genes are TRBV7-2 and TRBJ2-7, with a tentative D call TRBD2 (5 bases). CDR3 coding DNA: TGTGCCAGCAGCTTATGGGCCCGGGGAGACGAGCAGTACTTC. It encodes CASSLWARGDEQYF.